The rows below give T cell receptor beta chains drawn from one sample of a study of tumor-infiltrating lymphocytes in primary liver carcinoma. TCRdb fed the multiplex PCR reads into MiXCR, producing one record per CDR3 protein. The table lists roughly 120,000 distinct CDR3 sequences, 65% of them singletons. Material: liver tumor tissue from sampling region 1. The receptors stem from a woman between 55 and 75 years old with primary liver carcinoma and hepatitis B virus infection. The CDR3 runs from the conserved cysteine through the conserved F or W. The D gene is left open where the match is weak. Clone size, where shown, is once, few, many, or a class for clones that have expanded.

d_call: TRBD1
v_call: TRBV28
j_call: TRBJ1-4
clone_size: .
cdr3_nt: TGTGCCAGCAGCCCAGGGGGCCTTGAAAAACTGCTTTTT
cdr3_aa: CASSPGGLEKLLF

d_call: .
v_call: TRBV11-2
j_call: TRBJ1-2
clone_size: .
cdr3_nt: TGTGTCAGTAGCCTCGGGACGCCGGAGGGGTTCTATGGCTACACCTTC
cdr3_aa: CVSSLGTPEGFYGYTF

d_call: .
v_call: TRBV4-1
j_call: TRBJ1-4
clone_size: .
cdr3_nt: TGCGCCAGCTGCCAAGATCAGGGACAAAGTGAAAGACTGTTTTTT
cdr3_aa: CASCQDQGQSERLFF

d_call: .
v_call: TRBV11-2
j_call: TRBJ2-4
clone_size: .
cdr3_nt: TGTGCTAGCAGCTTAGAACTGGCTAGCCAGGCCATTCAGTACTTC
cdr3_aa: CASSLELASQAIQYF

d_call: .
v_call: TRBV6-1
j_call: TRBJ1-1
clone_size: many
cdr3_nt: TGTGCCAGCGGAAAAGGGAGAGGTAGAGGAGGTGGCACTGAAGCTTTCTTT
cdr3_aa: CASGKGRGRGGGTEAFF

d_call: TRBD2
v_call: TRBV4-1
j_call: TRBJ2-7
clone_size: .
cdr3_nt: TGCGCCAGCAGCCTCCCTTCTAACAGGGGACTAGCAGGAGGTGGTAATTACGAACAGTACTTC
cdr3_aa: CASSLPSNRGLAGGGNYEQYF

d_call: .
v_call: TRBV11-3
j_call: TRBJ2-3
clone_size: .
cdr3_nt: TGTGCAAGCAGCTTCAGGACTCGCACAGATACACAGTATTTT
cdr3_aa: CASSFRTRTDTQYF

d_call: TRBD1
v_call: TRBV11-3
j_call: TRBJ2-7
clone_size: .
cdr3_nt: TGTGTCAGCAGTTACCCCGGGACAGGGGCTTACGAGCAGTACTTC
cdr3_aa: CVSSYPGTGAYEQYF

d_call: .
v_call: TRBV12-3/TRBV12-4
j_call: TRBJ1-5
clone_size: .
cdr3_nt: TGTGCTAGGAGTGTCAGCCTCGGTCAGCCCCAGCATTTT
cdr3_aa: CARSVSLGQPQHF

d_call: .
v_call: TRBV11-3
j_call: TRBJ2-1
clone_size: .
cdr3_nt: TGTGCCAGCAGCCGTCGGGGTAACGGGAACAATGAGCAGTTCTTT
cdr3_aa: CASSRRGNGNNEQFF

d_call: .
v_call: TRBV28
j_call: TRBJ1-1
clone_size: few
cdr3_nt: TGTGCCAGCAGTGAGGACGTCAACACTGAAGCTTTCTTT
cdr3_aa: CASSEDVNTEAFF

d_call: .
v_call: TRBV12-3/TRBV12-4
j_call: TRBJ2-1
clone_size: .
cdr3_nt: TGTACCAGCAGTTTAGCCCAGCGCCCATACAATGATCAGTTCTTC
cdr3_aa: CTSSLAQRPYNDQFF

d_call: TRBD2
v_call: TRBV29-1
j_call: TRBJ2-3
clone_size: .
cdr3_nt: TGCAGCGTGGGACTAGCGGAGTCTAACACTGATACGCAGTATTTT
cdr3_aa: CSVGLAESNTDTQYF

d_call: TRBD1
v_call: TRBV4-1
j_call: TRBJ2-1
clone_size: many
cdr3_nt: TGCGCCAGCAGCCAAGAGGGACAGAACAATGAGCAGTTCTTC
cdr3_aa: CASSQEGQNNEQFF

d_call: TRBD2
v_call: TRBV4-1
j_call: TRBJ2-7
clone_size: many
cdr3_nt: TGCGCCAGCAGCCAAGGAGGAGCGGGAGCAGCCGAGCAGTACTTC
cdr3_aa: CASSQGGAGAAEQYF

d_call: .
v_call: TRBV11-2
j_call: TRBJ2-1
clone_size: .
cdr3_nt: TGTACCAGCAGCCTAAGGGGTGAAATCACTGAGCAGTTCTTC
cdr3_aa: CTSSLRGEITEQFF

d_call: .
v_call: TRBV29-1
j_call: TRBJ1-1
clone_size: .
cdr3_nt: TGCAGCGTGAACAGGAGCACTATGGACACTGAAGCTTTCTTT
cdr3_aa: CSVNRSTMDTEAFF

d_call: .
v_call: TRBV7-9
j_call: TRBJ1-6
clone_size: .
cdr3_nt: TGTGCCAGCAGCCCGACAGGTTATTCACCCTTCCACTTT
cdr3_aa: CASSPTGYSPFHF

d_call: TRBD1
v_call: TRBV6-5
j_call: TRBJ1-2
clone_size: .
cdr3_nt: TGTGCCGGCAGCTTCAGGGGGAATGGCTACACCTTC
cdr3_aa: CAGSFRGNGYTF

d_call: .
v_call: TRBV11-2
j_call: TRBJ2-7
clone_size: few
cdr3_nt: TGTGCCAGCAGCCAAGGGGTAGGTCGTGAGCAGTACTTC
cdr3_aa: CASSQGVGREQYF

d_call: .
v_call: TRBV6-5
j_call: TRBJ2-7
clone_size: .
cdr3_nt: TGTGCCAGCAGTTACTCGACGGAGACAGGCTCTTACGGGCAGTACTTC
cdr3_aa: CASSYSTETGSYGQYF

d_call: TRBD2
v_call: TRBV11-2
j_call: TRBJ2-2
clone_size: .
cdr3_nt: TGTGCCAGCAGCCGCGGGCGGGAGTCCGCCAGGGAGCTGTTTTTT
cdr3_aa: CASSRGRESARELFF

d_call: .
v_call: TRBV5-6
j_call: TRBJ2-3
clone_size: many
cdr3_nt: TGTGCCAGCAACCGAGCCCCTTTTAGCACAGATACGCAGTATTTT
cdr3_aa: CASNRAPFSTDTQYF

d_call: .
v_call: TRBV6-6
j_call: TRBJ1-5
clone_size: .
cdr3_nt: TGTGCCAGCAGTTACTCGCCGGAACTCGGGGGGATCAAACAGCTCCAGCATTTT
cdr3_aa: CASSYSPELGGIKQLQHF

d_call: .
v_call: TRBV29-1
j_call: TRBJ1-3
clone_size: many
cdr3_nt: TGCAGCGTTGACGCAGGGCGCTCTGGAAACACCATATATTTT
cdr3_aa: CSVDAGRSGNTIYF

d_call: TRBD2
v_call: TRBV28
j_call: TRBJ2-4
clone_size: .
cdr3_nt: TGTGACAGCAGTTTGGGTGGGAGCGGGAGTGGGATTCAGTACTTC
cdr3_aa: CDSSLGGSGSGIQYF

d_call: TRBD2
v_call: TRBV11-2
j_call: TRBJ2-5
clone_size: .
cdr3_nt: TGTACCAACAGCTTAGTTAGACTAGCGGGAGGGTTCCAAGATACCCAGTACTTC
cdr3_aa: CTNSLVRLAGGFQDTQYF

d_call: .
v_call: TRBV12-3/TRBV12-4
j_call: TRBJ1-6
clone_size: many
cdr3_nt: TGTGCCAGCAGTTTAGGGAGCGGCGGTTCACCCCTCCACTTT
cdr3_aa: CASSLGSGGSPLHF

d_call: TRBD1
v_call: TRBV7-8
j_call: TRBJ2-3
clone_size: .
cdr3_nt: TGTGCCAGCAGCCCACCGGGGACAGGGGGTTCAGATACGCAGTATTTT
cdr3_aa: CASSPPGTGGSDTQYF

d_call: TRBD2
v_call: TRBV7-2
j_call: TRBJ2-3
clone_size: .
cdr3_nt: TGTGCCAGCAGCCCAACTAGCGGGAGGACCACAGATACGCAGTATTTT
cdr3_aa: CASSPTSGRTTDTQYF

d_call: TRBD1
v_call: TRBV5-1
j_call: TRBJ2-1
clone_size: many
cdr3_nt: TGCGCCAGCAGCGGGACAGAACAGGGGCGCCTCAATGAGCAGTTCTTC
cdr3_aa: CASSGTEQGRLNEQFF

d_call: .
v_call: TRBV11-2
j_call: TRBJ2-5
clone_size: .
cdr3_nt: TGTGCCAGCAGCTTACTACTAGTACGGCACGAGACCCAGTACTTC
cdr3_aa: CASSLLLVRHETQYF

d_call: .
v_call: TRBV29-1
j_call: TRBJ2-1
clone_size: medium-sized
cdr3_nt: TGCAGCGTTCATCAGACCGGGTGGTACAATGAGCAGTTCTTC
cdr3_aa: CSVHQTGWYNEQFF

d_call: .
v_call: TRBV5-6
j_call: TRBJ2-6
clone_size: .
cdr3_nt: TGTGCCAGCAGTTCGACCGGCAGGGTCGGGGCCAACGTCCTGACTTTC
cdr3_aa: CASSSTGRVGANVLTF

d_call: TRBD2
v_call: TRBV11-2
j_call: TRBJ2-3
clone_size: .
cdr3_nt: TGTGCCAGCGGCCCAGGCCGGGCTAGCGGAAGCACAGATACGCAGTACTTT
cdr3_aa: CASGPGRASGSTDTQYF

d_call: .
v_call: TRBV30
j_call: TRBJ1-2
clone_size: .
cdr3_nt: TGTGCCTGGAGTCTTTGGTGGGCCCCTAACCCTCATGGCTGCACCTTC
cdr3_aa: CAWSLWWAPNPHGCTF

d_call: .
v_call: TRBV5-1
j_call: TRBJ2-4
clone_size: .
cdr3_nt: TGCGCCAGCAGCTTGGGGGCAGGGAGCATCAAAAGCATTCAGTACTTC
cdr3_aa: CASSLGAGSIKSIQYF

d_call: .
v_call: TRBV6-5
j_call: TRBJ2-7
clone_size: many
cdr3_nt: TGTGCCAGCAGCAAGACACTTACCTACGAGCAGTACTTC
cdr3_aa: CASSKTLTYEQYF

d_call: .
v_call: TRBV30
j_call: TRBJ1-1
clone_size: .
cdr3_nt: TGTGCCTGGAGTGTTGAGGGCGTAGCTTTCTTT
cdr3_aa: CAWSVEGVAFF

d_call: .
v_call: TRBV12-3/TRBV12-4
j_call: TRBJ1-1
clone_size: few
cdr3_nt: TGTGCCACCCGGACACCCGACGCTGAAGTTTTCTTT
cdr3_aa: CATRTPDAEVFF

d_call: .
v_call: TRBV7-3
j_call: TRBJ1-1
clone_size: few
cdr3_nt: TGTGCCAGCAGCTCCACAGGGAGCCCACAAGCCACTGAAGCTTTCTTT
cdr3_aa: CASSSTGSPQATEAFF

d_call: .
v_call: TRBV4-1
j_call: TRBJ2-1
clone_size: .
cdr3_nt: TGCGGCAGCACCCAAGCCTGGGAGCAGTTCTTC
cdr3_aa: CGSTQAWEQFF

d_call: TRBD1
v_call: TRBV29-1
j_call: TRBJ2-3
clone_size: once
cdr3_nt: TGCAGCGCCCACCCCAGGGGGCGTGTAGAAACGCAGTATTTT
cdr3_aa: CSAHPRGRVETQYF

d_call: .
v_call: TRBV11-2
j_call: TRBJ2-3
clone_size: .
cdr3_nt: TGTACCAGCAGCCGGACTATGCAAGGGACAGATACGCAGTATTTT
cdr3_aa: CTSSRTMQGTDTQYF

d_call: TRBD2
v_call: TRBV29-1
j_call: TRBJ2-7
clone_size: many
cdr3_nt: TGCAGCGTCGCCCCCGGGACTATCCCCTACGAGCAGTACTTC
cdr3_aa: CSVAPGTIPYEQYF